This T cell receptor beta chain came from a study of T cell responses to AZD1222 COVID-19 vaccine. Study summary: Second-dose schedules of about 4 or about 12 weeks were combined.

Produced via immunoSEQ multiplex PCR; TCRdb's table is partial and in-frame only. The table lists approximately 130,000 clones, roughly 93% of them singletons, with 0.85% to 0.95% in the top ten. This CDR3 is built from 15 residues. Trimming removed 2 bases from V and 7 bases from J, with 15 bases in between. In germline, CDR1 is WSHSY, CDR2 SAAADI. Concerning this clone itself: Its antigen is currently unknown.

General observations from the study: Baseline serology detected seropositivity in only a handful of AZD1222 recipients. When two AZD1222 doses had been given, Spike-specific TCR breadth and depth rose. Clonal diversity was possibly underestimated, and white British individuals and females predominated among donors.

The sample consisted of peripheral blood, taken on day 0 of AZD1222 vaccination. The chain recombines TRBV10-2 with TRBJ2-1; maybe TRBD1 (6 bases). This clonotype originated in an adult in good health. The CDR3 spells CASSEQGRARNEQFF. DNA of the CDR3: TGCGCCAGCAGTGAGCAGGGGCGCGCCAGGAATGAGCAGTTCTTC.